The TCR beta chain described here comes from a study of cytomegalovirus exposure and HLA in healthy donors. Study-wide findings and caveats: Roughly uniform depth of sequencing across donors was assumed in presence/absence analyses. Available immune exposure information was restricted to CMV serostatus only.

The PCR ran on 60 Vbeta and 13 Jbeta primers. Libraries were prepared by immunoSEQ multiplex PCR; TCRdb keeps only in-frame clonotypes and omits some of them. The repertoire includes roughly 200,000 clones, roughly 80% of them detected once, and about 1.7% sits in the top ten. Details on this clone: Its antigen is unknown.

Trimming took 4 bases from V and 7 from J; bases not matched to a gene: 7. The CDR3 spans 14 residues. Germline V CDR1 and CDR2: SGHRS, YFSETQ. The chain uses TRBV5-1 and TRBJ1-4, with 7 bases fitting TRBD1. The receptor's source is a man aged 45-60 years in good health and CMV-seronegative. Sequenced input: PBMCs. This chain's CDR3 is CASSKGGVGEKLFF. CDR3 DNA: TGCGCCAGCAGCAAAGGGGGCGTTGGTGAAAAACTGTTTTTT.